The 21 T cell receptor beta chains below come from one sample, sequenced in a study of OX40 agonist ivuxolimab in advanced cancers. Some clones are missing from TCRdb's copy, which holds only in-frame ones; the method was immunoSEQ multiplex PCR. Among roughly 39,000 clones listed, approximately 90% were seen once. Sequenced here: CD4+ or CD8+ T cells sorted from blood, sampled in a trial of the OX40 agonist ivuxolimab. The receptors derive from an adult with an advanced solid tumor such as melanoma, head and neck, liver or kidney cancer.

There are a few counts of this clone. The gene calls are TRBV28 and TRBJ1-3, with unresolved D. The germline CDR1 and CDR2 sequences are MDHEN and SYDVKM. The CDR3 extends over 14 amino acids. The V end lost 3 bases, the J end lost 2 bases, and 8 bases lay between the germline ends. The CDR3 DNA sequence: TGTGCCAGCAGTTTGGGGAGGGCTGGAAACACCATATATTTT. The encoded protein is CASSLGRAGNTIYF.

This chain joins TRBV27 and TRBJ1-2, with no clear D. Between the trimmed V and J ends, which lost 5 bases and 4 bases, there was a span of 17 bases. Germline CDR1 is MNHEY and CDR2 is SMNVEV (reference sequence). The length of the CDR3 is 15 residues. CDR3 amino acids: CASSLKPQTSYGYTF. The CDR3 bases are TGTGCCAGCAGTCTGAAACCACAGACTTCCTATGGCTACACCTTC.

This chain joins TRBV5-1 and TRBJ2-7; D is possibly TRBD1 (5 bases). Trimming left V 6 bases short and J 2 bases short, with 15 bases between. Germline CDR1 and CDR2: SGHRS and YFSETQ. This CDR3 has 14 residues. The CDR3 nucleotides are TGCGCCAGCACCTCCCAGGGTGACCCCTACGAGCAGTACTTC. Translating it yields CASTSQGDPYEQYF. The full variable domain, with the rest looked up from reference TRBV5-1 and TRBJ2-7, is KAGVTQTPRYLIKTRGQQVTLSCSPISGHRSVSWYQQTPGQGLQFLFEYFSETQRNKGNFPGRFSGRQFSNSRSEMNVSTLELGDSALYLCASTSQGDPYEQYFGPGTRLTVT.

J is TRBJ2-7 and V is TRBV5-1; 8 bases are a match to TRBD1. The CDR3 totals 14 residues. V dropped 4 bases and J dropped 2; count of bases not matched to a gene: 5. In germline, CDR1 is SGHRS, CDR2 YFSETQ. CDR3 amino acids: CASSGGQVAYEQYF. In DNA, the CDR3 is TGCGCCAGCAGCGGGGGACAGGTAGCCTACGAGCAGTACTTC.

J is TRBJ1-1 and V is TRBV5-1; TRBD1 might be the D (5 bases). The CDR3 spans 14 residues. Germline CDR1 reads SGHRS; CDR2 reads YFSETQ. Trimming pared 4 bases from V and 4 bases from J, leaving 14 bases between. CDR3 sequence reads: CASSPNTGTTEAFF. The CDR3 DNA reads TGCGCCAGCAGCCCTAACACGGGGACCACTGAAGCTTTCTTT.

The chain combines TRBV9 with TRBJ1-2; 10 bases match TRBD1. The V segment lost 4 bases and the J segment 4 bases; nucleotides outside the gene matches: 7. The germline CDR1 and CDR2 sequences are SGDLS and YYNGEE. The length of the CDR3 is 15 residues. The CDR3 is CASSLGQGDVYGYTF. In DNA form, the CDR3 reads TGTGCCAGCAGCCTCGGACAGGGGGATGTCTATGGCTACACCTTC.

This clone is a singleton in its sample. Other DNA sequences in this sample translate to the same CDR3. The chain carries TRBV4-1 and TRBJ2-3; no clear D. This CDR3 contains 14 residues. Trimming pared 0 bases from V and 0 bases from J, leaving 4 bases between. Germline CDR1 MGHRA, CDR2 YSYEKL. The CDR3 loop reads CASSQDKSTDTQYF. DNA for the CDR3: TGCGCCAGCAGCCAAGACAAAAGCACAGATACGCAGTATTTT.

The CDR3 region has the DNA TGCGCCAGCAGCCATCCTCTAGCGGGAGGGGAAAACATTCAGTACTTC. Protein product: CASSHPLAGGENIQYF. The chain couples TRBV4-1 to TRBJ2-4; 12 bases agree with TRBD2. This CDR3 is 16 amino acids long. Germline loops: CDR1 MGHRA, CDR2 YSYEKL. V lost 3 bases and J lost 5; bases outside the gene matches: 5.

Note on this clone: Germline and junction disagree at one end, which may indicate a read error. The gene calls are TRBV6-1 and TRBJ2-6; D call uncertain. Germline V lookup: CDR1 MNHNS, CDR2 SASEGT. This CDR3 comprises 18 residues. CDR3 sequence: CASSARSVGTKSGQRPDF. DNA of the CDR3: TGTGCCAGCAGTGCAAGGTCAGTGGGAACAAAGTCGGGCCAACGTCCTGACTTC.

This chain uses TRBV5-1 with TRBJ2-7; 9 bases match TRBD1. Trimming at V came to 0 bases and at J to 5 bases, leaving 9 bases not matched to a gene. There are 16 residues in the CDR3. Per germline, CDR1 SGHRS and CDR2 YFSETQ. The CDR3 sequence is CASSLGPGQGIDEQYF. The CDR3 nucleotides are TGCGCCAGCAGCTTGGGCCCCGGACAGGGGATCGACGAGCAGTACTTC.

The J gene is TRBJ2-7, the V gene TRBV9; no clear D. This CDR3 is built from 14 residues. Trimming shortened V by 4 bases and J by 3 bases, and 14 bases separated the two germline ends. Per germline, CDR1 SGDLS and CDR2 YYNGEE. This CDR3 reads CASSPSDGSYEQYF. DNA of the CDR3: TGTGCCAGCAGCCCCTCGGACGGAAGCTACGAGCAGTACTTC.

The rearrangement uses TRBV19 and TRBJ1-5, with a tentative D call TRBD1 (6 bases). CDR3 length equals 14 residues. Germline loops: CDR1 LNHDA, CDR2 SQIVND (reference sequence). The V gene lost 3 bases and the J gene lost 7 bases, with 13 bases spanning the gap. The CDR3 protein is CASSISRDNQPQHF. DNA of the CDR3: TGTGCCAGTAGTATTAGCAGGGACAACCAGCCCCAGCATTTT.

Sample share makes this clone medium-sized. DNA for the CDR3: TGTGCCAGCAGCGGAGACTACAATGAGCAGTTCTTC. Translation: CASSGDYNEQFF. The gene calls are TRBV9 and TRBJ2-1; D uncertain. Looked up from germline, CDR1 is SGDLS and CDR2 is YYNGEE. V was cut by 3 bases and J by 3 bases, with 4 bases left in between. The CDR3 consists of 12 residues.

This clone is a singleton in its sample. This chain uses TRBV18 with TRBJ2-5; 8 bases line up with TRBD1. Per the germline V gene, CDR1 is KGHSH and CDR2 is LQKENI. CDR3 length: 17 residues. V lost 5 bases and J lost 2; bases outside the gene matches: 13. CDR3: CASSSRPGQDHQETQYF. The CDR3 bases are TGTGCCAGCTCATCCCGACCGGGACAGGATCATCAAGAGACCCAGTACTTC.

This chain joins TRBV6-1 and TRBJ2-7, with unresolved D. Germline V gives CDR1 MNHNS, CDR2 SASEGT. This CDR3 has 15 residues. The V end was cut by 4 bases, the J end by 2 bases, with 15 bases between. In DNA form, the CDR3 reads TGTGCCAGCAGTGGGCCAGGAGTCGAAACCTACGAGCAGTACTTC. Translation: CASSGPGVETYEQYF.

This chain joins TRBV28 and TRBJ1-1, with 10 bases fitting TRBD1. The CDR3 spans 15 residues. After removal of 4 bases from V and 4 bases from J, the junction contained 6 bases not matched to a gene. From germline, CDR1 is MDHEN and CDR2 SYDVKM. The CDR3 is CASSYGTGAGTEAFF. The CDR3 coding sequence is TGTGCCAGCAGTTATGGGACAGGGGCGGGCACTGAAGCTTTCTTT.

This sequence joins TRBV30 and TRBJ2-7; D call uncertain. Germline-derived CDR1 and CDR2 are GTSNPN and SVGIG (reference sequence). The ends were cut back, 6 bases at V and 0 bases at J, with 21 bases in the middle. This CDR3 contains 16 residues. The CDR3 bases are TGTGCCTGCAAAAACCTATACCTCGACAACTCCTACGAGCAGTACTTC. This translates into CACKNLYLDNSYEQYF.

The genes are TRBV5-1 and TRBJ2-7, with 14 bases that match TRBD2. In germline, CDR1 is SGHRS, CDR2 YFSETQ. CDR3 length: 17 amino acids. J was trimmed by 8 bases and V by 2 bases; bases with no gene match: 12. CDR3 sequence reads: CASSFGTSGSTSHKQYF. CDR3 DNA sequence: TGCGCCAGCAGCTTCGGGACTAGCGGGAGTACCTCCCACAAGCAGTACTTC.

On this clone: The same CDR3 is also encoded by other DNA sequences in this sample. The CDR3 region is CASSGTGGNQPQHF. CDR3 in DNA: TGTGCCAGCAGCGGGACAGGGGGCAATCAGCCCCAGCATTTT. The gene calls are TRBV2 and TRBJ1-5, with 10 nucleotides matching TRBD1. CDR1 is SNHLY, CDR2 FYNNEI, per germline. This CDR3 spans 14 amino acids. The ends lost 6 bases at V and 2 bases at J; junction bases unmatched: 1.

CDR3 loop: CATSRDQGPYEQYF. Here the CDR3 DNA reads TGTGCCACCAGCAGAGATCAGGGCCCCTACGAGCAGTACTTC. The chain joins TRBV15 to TRBJ2-7, with D possibly being TRBD1 (5 bases). The V gene lost 0 bases and the J gene lost 2 bases, with 8 bases spanning the gap. This CDR3 comprises 14 residues. Germline V gene data show CDR1 as LNHNV and CDR2 as YYDKDF (reference sequence).

The chain is built from TRBV27 and TRBJ2-5; TRBD1 matches at 7 bases. V gave up 5 bases and J gave up 6 bases; unmatched junction bases: 15. CDR3 length: 16 residues. CDR1 is MNHEY, CDR2 SMNVEV, per germline (reference sequence). This CDR3 reads CASSPRTTGISKTQYF. Here the CDR3 DNA reads TGTGCCAGCAGTCCCCGTACGACAGGGATATCGAAGACCCAGTACTTC.